This T cell receptor (beta chain) was documented in a study of CD8 T cells in seronegative destructive rheumatoid arthritis (dated by TCRdb to 2019 to 2021). Study-level background: Biological drugs were being received by seven of the eight CND-RA patients at the time of sampling. The study compared peripheral CD8+ TCRbeta repertoires from patients with CCP-negative destructive rheumatoid arthritis (CND-RA) against repertoires from newly diagnosed seropositive RA, seronegative RA and healthy controls. Comparison cohorts of seropositive RA, seronegative RA and healthy controls came from an earlier published TCRbeta dataset rather than new sequencing. Points the paper makes about the study in general: CND-RA patients appeared to carry a distinct set of enriched public clonotypes, which the authors read as support for a separate disease subset. Across the 120,000 or so clonotypes tested, no public clonotype enrichment was retained after Benjamini-Hochberg correction. Without diagnostic samples, TCR repertoire differences may partly reflect poor disease control over the years rather than being present at onset. CND-RA repertoires showed more CMV-reactive and fewer influenza A-reactive CD8+ TCRbeta sequences than controls and other RA subtypes. The small size of the CND-RA cohort was acknowledged as a limitation of the study. With age adjusted for, CD8+ TCRbeta repertoires in CND-RA patients appeared less diverse and more clonal than repertoires in other RA subtypes.

A negative result on the clinical CCP2 antibody test was shown by CND-RA patients, and progression of joint destruction was observed despite active therapy. Every CND-RA patient showed typical joint destruction in the wrists and ankles and had failed conventional anti-rheumatic therapy. Sampling of CND-RA patients was performed not at diagnosis but after long disease histories, which spanned decades in several cases. Approximately 50 millilitres of EDTA-anticoagulated peripheral blood were collected from each patient. Ficoll-Paque PLUS density gradient separation was used to isolate peripheral blood mononuclear cells. AutoMACS magnetic bead positive selection was used to isolate CD8+ cells from fresh or cryopreserved PBMCs, and purity was verified by flow cytometry. Genomic DNA was extracted using Nucleospin Tissue or Tissue XS kits and then quantified on a Qubit 2.0 fluorometer. In regard to this clone: This clone's antigen is unknown. Per-base qualities were not stored, and no clone one base away is much larger.

Genomic DNA from CD8+ cells was used for TCRbeta sequencing according to the manufacturer's instructions. A genomics technology centre in Finland performed the TCRbeta sequencing with the immunoSEQ assay. The authors' analysis ran thus. Clonotype tables generated by the immunoSEQ preprocessing pipeline were converted into VDJtools format, and non-productive clonotypes were filtered out. Any sample with fewer than 10,000 reads was excluded, the remaining samples were subsampled to 10,000 reads, and most of the eight CND-RA samples made it through. The VDJtools CalcDiversityStats function was applied to data subsampled to 10,000 reads to calculate Shannon-Wiener, Simpson and clonality indices. To infer antigen specificity, non-singleton TCRbeta clonotypes were hard-matched against VDJdb, with no mismatches permitted. CDR3 sequences that differed by one amino acid (Hamming distance 1) were grouped together into clusters with potentially shared antigen targets. Public clonotypes were tested for group enrichment with one-sided Fisher's exact tests after resampling groups to six samples, repeated ten times. TCRdb re-hosts the immuneACCESS table, in-frame sequences only. Its copies lack some clones; in the studies checked, an unresolved V gene accounts for under half of them, and the cause for the rest is not known. The V and J calls and clone size were taken over from that table, and D and trimming were inferred from the DNA. This sample is represented by several thousand clones; under 85% of them were singletons. Roughly 38% of the sample is taken by the ten largest.

The CDR3 spans 12 residues, from the cysteine through the phenylalanine. CDR3 DNA is the only sequence kept; it has 36 bases, read in frame from the first base. From the germline V gene, CDR1 is MNHEY and CDR2 is SVGAGI. V gives up 0 bases and J gives up 12 bases, and the segment between their germline ends measures 11 bases. The sequencing sample was made of CD8+ T cells from blood. The receptor was isolated from a woman aged 45 to 70 with seronegative destructive rheumatoid arthritis. This receptor chain uses TRBV6-5 and TRBJ1-2; the D gene is perhaps TRBD1, on 5 matching bases. The CDR3: CASSYSRQSDTF. The nucleotides read TGTGCCAGCAGTTACTCGAGACAGAGCGACACCTTC.